The 21 T cell receptor beta chains presented below share a single source sample, sequenced in a study of T cells after yellow fever vaccination. TCRdb re-called the 5' RACE reads through MiXCR, storing one row per CDR3 protein. Of 200,000 to 300,000 distinct CDR3 sequences in the sample, approximately 6.8% were seen once. Specimen: CD4+ T cells sorted from PBMCs, collected on the day of the yellow fever booster vaccination. The receptors come from a man aged 25-45 years who received the YFV17D yellow fever vaccine.

The table lists this clonotype with a few counts. V usage is TRBV10-3 and J usage is TRBJ2-1, with TRBD1 matching 7 bases. The germline CDR1 and CDR2 sequences are ENHRY and SYGVKD. V lost 4 bases and J lost 15; bases outside the gene matches: 9. This CDR3 is built from 12 residues. CDR3 sequence reads: CAISADHRGGFF. Here the CDR3 DNA reads TGTGCCATCAGTGCGGATCACAGGGGCGGGTTCTTC.

The CDR3 protein is CASSPGYQETQYF. The CDR3 region has the DNA TGTGCCAGCTCGCCAGGGTACCAAGAGACCCAGTACTTC. This chain connects TRBV18 to TRBJ2-5; a possible D gene is TRBD1 (5 bases). The V end was cut by 6 bases, the J end by 0 bases, with 8 bases between. Germline values: CDR1 KGHSH, CDR2 LQKENI. The CDR3 loop spans 13 amino acids.

V usage is TRBV25-1 and J usage is TRBJ2-1; TRBD1 aligns across 10 bases. J gave up 0 bases and V 4 bases, and 3 bases lay outside the gene matches. Germline-derived CDR1 and CDR2 are MGHDK and SYGVNS. This CDR3 contains 16 residues. The CDR3 here is CASSGQGASSYNEQFF. The CDR3 DNA reads TGTGCCAGCAGTGGACAGGGGGCGAGCTCCTACAATGAGCAGTTCTTC.

The table lists this clonotype with a few counts. V gene TRBV20-1 combines with J gene TRBJ2-4; 13 positions agree with TRBD2. The V gene end was trimmed by 5 bases and the J gene end by 1 base; junction bases not matched to a gene: 2. The CDR3 is 15 amino acids. Germline CDR1 and CDR2: DFQATT and SNEGSKA (reference sequence). The CDR3: CSAGTSGAAKNIQYF. CDR3 DNA: TGCAGTGCTGGGACTAGCGGGGCGGCCAAAAACATTCAGTACTTC.

This clonotype was counted ten times or more. This rearrangement joins TRBV7-9 to TRBJ2-5, with no clear D. Germline V gene data show CDR1 as SEHNR and CDR2 as FQNEAQ (reference sequence). The CDR3 consists of 16 residues. Trimming pared 1 base from V and 1 base from J, leaving 13 bases between. The CDR3: CASSLGFPRTQETQYF. In DNA, the CDR3 is TGTGCCAGCAGCTTAGGATTCCCGCGTACCCAAGAGACCCAGTACTTC.

This clonotype came up many times. The chain uses TRBV20-1 and TRBJ2-7; D remains ambiguous. V lost 3 bases and J 6 bases, leaving 12 bases between the germline ends. Germline V gene sequence: CDR1 DFQATT, CDR2 SNEGSKA (reference sequence). The CDR3 is 12 amino acids. CDR3 coding DNA: TGCAGTGCTAGGGACCCCTTGGGCGAGCAGTACTTC. Amino acid sequence: CSARDPLGEQYF.

The J gene is TRBJ2-5, the V gene TRBV20-1, with D possibly called TRBD1 or TRBD2 (5 bases each). CDR3 length: 13 amino acids. Germline CDR1 is DFQATT and CDR2 is SNEGSKA (reference sequence). V lost 3 bases and J 2 bases, leaving 10 bases between the germline ends. CDR3 sequence reads: CSASLGAQETQYF. CDR3 in DNA: TGCAGTGCTAGTCTCGGGGCACAAGAGACCCAGTACTTC.

This clonotype was detected only a few times. This sequence joins TRBV20-1 and TRBJ1-6; D might be TRBD1 (5 bases). Germline V gene data show CDR1 as DFQATT and CDR2 as SNEGSKA (reference sequence). The CDR3 sequence is 13 residues long. V lost 3 bases to trimming and J lost 14 bases, with 17 bases between them. The CDR3, as DNA: TGCAGTGCTAGTGCCAGGCCCGCGGGGGCCCTCCACTTT. As protein: CSASARPAGALHF.

The V call is TRBV7-9, the J call TRBJ2-5; D uncertain. Germline CDR1 reads SEHNR; CDR2 reads FQNEAQ (reference sequence). CDR3 length equals 15 residues. Deletions cut 2 bases from V and 14 bases from J, with 24 bases between. The CDR3 bases are TGTGCCAGCAGCTTAACGCCTGCACCCGGGTCGGTCCTTTACTTC. Protein sequence: CASSLTPAPGSVLYF.

This clonotype was found many times. The J gene is TRBJ1-6, the V gene TRBV7-2; D ambiguous. This CDR3 is 15 amino acids long. Germline-derived CDR1 and CDR2 are SGHTA and FQGNSA. The V and J ends lost 5 bases and 0 bases respectively, with 8 bases between them. This chain's CDR3 is CASSRTSSYNSPLHF. In DNA form, the CDR3 reads TGTGCCAGCAGCCGAACTAGCTCCTATAATTCACCCCTCCACTTT.

This clonotype was picked up a small number of times. The genes are TRBV28 and TRBJ2-3; D uncertain. From germline, CDR1 is MDHEN and CDR2 SYDVKM. The CDR3 is 13 amino acids. V gave up 11 bases and J gave up 0 bases, with 12 bases separating them. This CDR3 reads CACLEFSTDTQYF. CDR3 DNA: TGTGCCTGTCTGGAGTTTAGCACAGATACGCAGTATTTT. Filled out from reference TRBV28 and TRBJ2-3, the complete variable domain reads DVKVTQSSRYLVKRTGEKVFLECVQDMDHENMFWYRQDPGLGLRLIYFSYDVKMKEKGDIPEGYSVSREKKERFSLILESASTNQTSMYLCACLEFSTDTQYFGPGTRLTVL.

This clonotype showed up just a few times. One junction end disagrees with the germline gene, perhaps due to a read error. This chain connects TRBV3-1 to TRBJ2-1; 10 bases are a match to TRBD2. The CDR3 consists of 16 residues. Germline V gene lookup returns CDR1 LGHDT and CDR2 YNNKEL (reference sequence). The CDR3 DNA reads TGTGCCAGCAGCGAAGAGAGCGGGAGGGAAAGGGGTGAGCAGTTCTTC. Protein: CASSEESGRERGEQFF.

As for this clonotype: This sequence may be a read error, since a much larger clone differs from it by one base. The chain employs TRBV7-2 and TRBJ1-1, with unresolved D. This CDR3 is built from 12 residues. The germline gives CDR1 SGHTA, CDR2 FQGNSA. The CDR3 bases are TGTGCCAGCAGCTACGGACCGACTGAAGCTCTCTTT. Amino acid sequence: CASSYGPTEALF.

Details on this clonotype: The junction departs from the called germline gene at one end, perhaps through a read error. V gene TRBV20-1 combines with J gene TRBJ2-1; 11 bases match TRBD2. The CDR3 covers 17 residues. Per the germline V gene, CDR1 is DFQATT and CDR2 is SNEGSKA (reference sequence). CDR3 residues: CCALLPSGRTSYNEQFF. The CDR3 DNA follows: TGCTGTGCTCTCCTTCCTAGCGGGAGGACATCCTACAATGAGCAGTTCTTC.

This clonotype appeared a few times. This sequence joins TRBV20-1 and TRBJ2-7; 9 bases agree with TRBD2. V was clipped by 1 base and J by 6 bases; unmatched bases: 7. Germline CDR1 is DFQATT and CDR2 is SNEGSKA (reference sequence). The CDR3 has 14 amino acids. CDR3 coding DNA: TGCAGTGCTAGAGCGACTAGCGGCCCCCTCGAGCAGTACTTC. Protein product: CSARATSGPLEQYF.

The chain couples TRBV30 to TRBJ2-2; D ambiguous. This CDR3 comprises 13 residues. The germline gives CDR1 GTSNPN, CDR2 SVGIG (reference sequence). Trimming took off 5 bases at V and 4 bases at J, with 11 bases between the two ends. The CDR3 DNA reads as TGTGCCTGGTTGACTTGGAGCACCGGGGAGCTGTTTTTT. This codes for CAWLTWSTGELFF.

This clonotype occurred many times. This sequence joins TRBV7-9 and TRBJ2-3, with TRBD1 matching 8 bases. Germline loops: CDR1 SEHNR, CDR2 FQNEAQ (reference sequence). After removal of 5 bases from V and 4 bases from J, the junction contained 5 bases not matched to a gene. This CDR3 is 14 amino acids long. CDR3: CASSRVQGADTQYF. CDR3 bases: TGTGCCAGCAGCCGAGTACAGGGGGCAGATACGCAGTATTTT. Filled out from reference TRBV7-9 and TRBJ2-3, the complete variable domain reads DTGVSQNPRHKITKRGQNVTFRCDPISEHNRLYWYRQTLGQGPEFLTYFQNEAQLEKSRLLSDRFSAERPKGSFSTLEIQRTEQGDSAMYLCASSRVQGADTQYFGPGTRLTVL.

This clonotype was observed a handful of times. V is TRBV7-8 and J is TRBJ1-1; possible D gene TRBD1, 6 bases. V was pared by 7 bases and J by 1 base, with 10 bases between. Germline assignment: CDR1 SGHVS and CDR2 FQNEAQ. CDR3 length equals 13 residues. CDR3 DNA sequence: TGTGCCAGCAAAGGACAGCAGAACACTGAAGCTTTCTTT. Protein sequence: CASKGQQNTEAFF.

Points on this clonotype: A much larger clone sits a single nucleotide away, making a read error possible. The chain joins TRBV6-1 to TRBJ2-6; 9 nucleotides agree with TRBD1. Germline values: CDR1 MNHNS, CDR2 SASEGT. The CDR3 is made up of 16 amino acids. Here the CDR3 DNA reads TGTGTCAGTAGGACAGGGGCCCTCTCTGGGGCCAACGTCCTGACTTTC. Residues: CVSRTGALSGANVLTF.

The chain combines TRBV12-3 or TRBV12-4 with TRBJ2-2; TRBD2 might be the D (5 bases). V lost 7 bases to trimming and J lost 5 bases, with 14 bases between them. The CDR3 is 14 amino acids. Here the CDR3 reads CASNRGVGTGELFF. The CDR3 DNA follows: TGTGCCAGCAATCGGGGTGTAGGGACCGGGGAGCTGTTTTTT.

This clonotype was detected only a few times. V and J are TRBV19 and TRBJ1-2; no firm D call. Germline values: CDR1 LNHDA, CDR2 SQIVND (reference sequence). CDR3 size: 14 residues. V lost 7 bases to trimming and J lost 2 bases, with 14 bases between them. DNA of the CDR3: TGTGCCAGTACCACTACCCGTGGGAACTATGGCTACACCTTC. It yields the protein CASTTTRGNYGYTF.